This TCR beta chain was captured by sequencing in a study of blood T cell repertoires in COVID-19. Clones were read by immunoSEQ multiplex PCR, and TCRdb kept only the in-frame ones, dropping some. The data hold about 130,000 clones, with roughly four fifths observed a single time. This CDR3 is 15 amino acids long. The J segment lost 5 bases and the V segment lost 1 base, leaving 8 bases of the junction unmatched. Germline assignment: CDR1 SGHNT and CDR2 YYREEE (reference sequence). The sequence came from a human donor in a cohort sampled during active COVID-19. The specimen was peripheral blood. V usage is TRBV5-4 and J usage is TRBJ2-7, with 8 bases fitting TRBD1. The CDR3 region has the DNA TGTGCCAGCAGCTTGATCGGACAGGGCATGGACGAGCAGTACTTC. It specifies CASSLIGQGMDEQYF. The full variable domain, in which reference TRBV5-4 and TRBJ2-7 provide the parts outside the CDR3, is ETGVTQSPTHLIKTRGQQVTLRCSSQSGHNTVSWYQQALGQGPQFIFQYYREEENGRGNFPPRFSGLQFPNYSSELNVNALELDDSALYLCASSLIGQGMDEQYFGPGTRLTVT.